Here is one TCR beta chain with its context. Primers included in the PCR were 60 Vbeta and 13 Jbeta primers. Sequencing was performed with immunoSEQ multiplex PCR; in TCRdb, only in-frame clones are kept and a portion is missing. Among approximately 170,000 clones listed, around three quarters were seen once. These data are taken from a study of cytomegalovirus exposure and HLA in healthy donors. The CDR3 extends over 16 amino acids. V was pared by 3 bases and J by 1 base, with 13 bases between. In germline, CDR1 is MNHEY, CDR2 SMNVEV (reference sequence). Source material: PBMCs. This chain uses TRBV27 with TRBJ2-1; a weak D match, TRBD1 (5 bases). This sequence was found in a woman between 50 and 59 years old in good health and CMV-seronegative. CDR3 nucleotides: TGTGCCAGCAGTTTCTCTCTCAGGGAATCCTACAATGAGCAGTTCTTC. Amino acid sequence: CASSFSLRESYNEQFF.